The 18 T cell receptor beta chains below all came from one sample that was sequenced in a study of OX40 agonist ivuxolimab in advanced cancers. Profiled with immunoSEQ multiplex PCR; TCRdb holds only in-frame clones, not every one. The data contain roughly 60,000 clones, 65% to 85% of them singletons. Source: CD4+ or CD8+ T cells sorted from blood, taken in a trial of the OX40 agonist ivuxolimab. Source of these receptors: an adult with an advanced solid tumor such as melanoma, head and neck, liver or kidney cancer.

Written as DNA, the CDR3 is TGTGCCAGCAGCGTAGGTCTAGCGGTCTACGAGCAGTACTTC. It yields the protein CASSVGLAVYEQYF. The chain combines TRBV9 with TRBJ2-7; TRBD2 matches 7 bases. CDR1 is SGDLS and CDR2 is YYNGEE in the germline V gene. V shed 0 bases and J 3 bases; nucleotides not matched to a gene: 3. This CDR3 spans 14 amino acids.

The genes are TRBV15 and TRBJ1-5, with D possibly being TRBD1 (5 bases). The V gene's germline CDR1 is LNHNV and CDR2 YYDKDF (reference sequence). The CDR3 has 14 residues. Between the trimmed V and J ends, which lost 5 bases and 3 bases, there was a span of 11 bases. CDR3 loop: CATSSGTNNQPQHF. The CDR3, as DNA: TGTGCCACCAGCTCCGGGACTAACAATCAGCCCCAGCATTTT.

The CDR3 loop reads CASSNQGTRNEQYF. CDR3 bases: TGTGCCAGTAGTAATCAGGGAACGAGGAACGAGCAGTACTTC. V usage is TRBV19 and J usage is TRBJ2-7; tentatively, D is TRBD1 (5 bases). Germline CDR1 reads LNHDA; CDR2 reads SQIVND (reference sequence). V was clipped by 4 bases and J by 5 bases, with 15 bases between them. The CDR3 covers 14 residues.

The chain recombines TRBV29-1 with TRBJ1-1; no clear D. V was pared by 4 bases and J by 1 base, with 7 bases between. The CDR3 loop spans 12 amino acids. CDR1 and CDR2 (germline): SQVTM, ANQGSEA. Here the CDR3 reads CSVGSTNTEAFF. CDR3 DNA: TGCAGCGTTGGGTCAACGAACACTGAAGCTTTCTTT.

The rearrangement joins TRBV5-5 to TRBJ1-5, with D maybe TRBD1 (5 bases). Germline V gene lookup returns CDR1 SGHKS and CDR2 YYEKEE (reference sequence). Trimming removed 2 bases at V and 4 bases at J, with 13 bases between. The CDR3 is made up of 15 amino acids. CDR3 residues: CASSLTYRINQPQHF. For the CDR3, the DNA is TGTGCCAGCAGCTTAACCTACAGGATTAATCAGCCCCAGCATTTT. The full variable domain, with the rest looked up from reference TRBV5-5 and TRBJ1-5, is DAGVTQSPTHLIKTRGQQVTLRCSPISGHKSVSWYQQVLGQGPQFIFQYYEKEERGRGNFPDRFSARQFPNYSSELNVNALLLGDSALYLCASSLTYRINQPQHFGDGTRLSIL.

V and J are TRBV28 and TRBJ1-1, with 7 bases aligning to TRBD1. Germline-derived CDR1 and CDR2 are MDHEN and SYDVKM. V gave up 8 bases and J gave up 2 bases; unmatched junction bases: 8. The CDR3 runs to 14 residues. The CDR3 bases are TGTGCCAGCCGGAACAGGGGTTATAACACTGAAGCTTTCTTT. This codes for CASRNRGYNTEAFF. The complete variable domain, with remaining parts taken from reference TRBV28 and TRBJ1-1, reads DVKVTQSSRYLVKRTGEKVFLECVQDMDHENMFWYRQDPGLGLRLIYFSYDVKMKEKGDIPEGYSVSREKKERFSLILESASTNQTSMYLCASRNRGYNTEAFFGQGTRLTVV.

The chain is built from TRBV5-4 and TRBJ1-1; D is uncertain. Deletions cut 0 bases from V and 3 bases from J, with 9 bases between. The CDR3 is 14 residues long. In germline, CDR1 is SGHNT, CDR2 YYREEE (reference sequence). The CDR3 DNA follows: TGTGCCAGCAGCTTGGAAGTGTCTGACACTGAAGCTTTCTTT. This codes for CASSLEVSDTEAFF.

The chain recombines TRBV28 with TRBJ2-3, with D hard to call. This CDR3 is 12 amino acids long. Germline CDR1 MDHEN, CDR2 SYDVKM. Deletions cut 5 bases from V and 1 base from J, with 4 bases between. CDR3 sequence: CASSQGTDTQYF. For the CDR3, the DNA is TGTGCCAGCAGTCAGGGCACAGATACGCAGTATTTT.

This clone was observed a handful of times. The V gene is TRBV11-2, the J gene TRBJ1-3, with D unclear. This CDR3 contains 13 residues. Trimming stripped 4 bases from V and 6 bases from J, with 10 bases between. CDR1 and CDR2 from the germline V gene are SGHAT and FQNNGV. The chain's CDR3 is CASSSAGANTIYF. CDR3 sequence (DNA): TGTGCCAGCAGCTCGGCAGGTGCAAACACCATATATTTT.

The chain is built from TRBV5-1 and TRBJ2-2; TRBD1 matches 10 bases. With V trimmed by 4 bases and J by 5 bases, 5 bases remained unmatched. Germline V gene sequence: CDR1 SGHRS, CDR2 YFSETQ. The CDR3 consists of 15 residues. The CDR3 is CASSAGQGRTGELFF. CDR3 coding DNA: TGCGCCAGCAGCGCGGGACAGGGGAGGACCGGGGAGCTGTTTTTT.

V and J are TRBV7-9 and TRBJ2-5; D gene uncertain. CDR1 and CDR2 (germline): SEHNR, FQNEAQ (reference sequence). With 1 base removed from V and 4 bases from J, the gap between germline ends came to 7 bases. The CDR3 is 13 residues long. The CDR3, as DNA: TGTGCCAGCAGCTTAGTTTCTGGAGAGACCCAGTACTTC. It yields the protein CASSLVSGETQYF. Using reference TRBV7-9 and TRBJ2-5 for the parts outside the CDR3, the full variable domain is DTGVSQNPRHKITKRGQNVTFRCDPISEHNRLYWYRQTLGQGPEFLTYFQNEAQLEKSRLLSDRFSAERPKGSFSTLEIQRTEQGDSAMYLCASSLVSGETQYFGPGTRLLVL.

V and J are TRBV11-2 and TRBJ2-5; TRBD1 agrees at 12 bases. The CDR3 covers 15 residues. Germline V gives CDR1 SGHAT, CDR2 FQNNGV. The J segment lost 3 bases and the V segment lost 5 bases, leaving 4 bases of the junction unmatched. Here the CDR3 reads CASSRDRGPEETQYF. The CDR3 nucleotides read TGTGCCAGCAGCCGGGACAGGGGGCCTGAAGAGACCCAGTACTTC.

This clone has only one observation. V gene TRBV29-1 combines with J gene TRBJ2-5; TRBD2 matches 8 bases. Germline trimming cut 2 bases from V and 9 bases from J; bases unmatched to any gene: 5. The CDR3 extends over 12 amino acids. Germline V gives CDR1 SQVTM, CDR2 ANQGSEA. Here the CDR3 DNA reads TGCAGCGTTGAAACAGCGGGAGACTCCCAGTACTTC. This codes for CSVETAGDSQYF.

The rearrangement links TRBV2 to TRBJ2-5; D is unresolved. The closer fit of TRBJ2-7 to the DNA end suggests the J call may be wrong. The CDR3 extends over 12 amino acids. CDR1 and CDR2 (germline): SNHLY, FYNNEI. The CDR3 is CASNWGRDEQYF. The DNA of the CDR3 is TGTGCCAGCAACTGGGGTCGGGACGAGCAGTACTTC.

The V and J genes are TRBV5-8 and TRBJ2-5; D may be TRBD1 (8 bases). This CDR3 has 15 amino acids. V was trimmed by 0 bases and J by 4 bases, leaving 13 bases between them. Germline lookup yields CDR1 SGHTS and CDR2 YDEGEE. CDR3 loop: CASSLGTGRAETQYF. CDR3 coding DNA: TGTGCCAGCAGCTTGGGGACAGGGAGGGCAGAGACCCAGTACTTC.

The chain uses TRBV28 and TRBJ1-5, with TRBD1 matching 10 bases. This CDR3 has 15 residues. Germline loops: CDR1 MDHEN, CDR2 SYDVKM. Trimming at V came to 11 bases and at J to 6 bases, leaving 13 bases not matched to a gene. DNA for the CDR3: TGTGCCGCAGTAAGGTTGGGACAGGGGACTCAGCCCCAGCATTTT. Its protein is CAAVRLGQGTQPQHF.

This sequence joins TRBV2 and TRBJ2-3, with TRBD1 as a possible D gene (5 bases). Trimming pared 1 base from V and 3 bases from J, leaving 11 bases between. Germline V gene data show CDR1 as SNHLY and CDR2 as FYNNEI. This CDR3 comprises 15 residues. The CDR3 protein is CASSEVGQGTDTQYF. The CDR3 coding sequence is TGTGCCAGCAGTGAAGTTGGGCAGGGAACAGATACGCAGTATTTT. Full variable domain (rest looked up from reference TRBV2 and TRBJ2-3): EPEVTQTPSHQVTQMGQEVILRCVPISNHLYFYWYRQILGQKVEFLVSFYNNEISEKSEIFDDQFSVERPDGSNFTLKIRSTKLEDSAMYFCASSEVGQGTDTQYFGPGTRLTVL.

The V call is TRBV18, the J call TRBJ2-7, with TRBD1 as a possible D gene (6 bases). The germline V gene encodes CDR1 KGHSH and CDR2 LQKENI. The CDR3 has 13 amino acids. V lost 4 bases to trimming and J lost 2 bases, with 9 bases between them. DNA of the CDR3: TGTGCCAGCTCACTTGACAGGACCTACGAGCAGTACTTC. Translating it yields CASSLDRTYEQYF.